This T cell receptor (beta chain) was profiled in a study of glioma-infiltrating T cells. Study-level background: WHO grade II oligodendrogliomas or astrocytomas, plus non-recurrent WHO grade IV glioblastomas, were sampled. Sequencing aimed for about 4.5- to 11-fold coverage of roughly one million peripheral T cells. Findings and limits, study-wide: Gliomas, especially low-grade, showed above-expected tissue-blood divergence; non-neoplastic patients showed below. Very few CDR3 sequences were shared between tissue and blood.

Turning to this clonotype: What it binds is not known.

V dropped 4 bases and J dropped 3; count of bases not matched to a gene: 2. The CDR3 length is 15 residues. Germline CDR1 LNHDA, CDR2 SQIVND (reference sequence). TCR alpha and beta CDR3 regions were amplified from RNA using iRepertoire nested multiplex PCR. TCRdb re-derived calls from the multiplex PCR reads in MiXCR, one entry per CDR3 protein. The sample carries around 350,000 distinct CDR3 sequences, more than 35% recorded once. The chain has TRBV19 and TRBJ2-1, with 11 bases lining up with TRBD2. This sequence was found in a human donor with low-grade glioma or glioblastoma, undergoing nonglioma brain surgery, or in good health (not recorded which). Sequencing input: glioma tissue, nonneoplastic brain tissue, or PBMCs (not recorded which). This chain's CDR3 is CASSNLAGGYNEQFF. DNA for the CDR3: TGTGCCAGTAGTAACCTAGCGGGAGGCTACAATGAGCAGTTCTTC.